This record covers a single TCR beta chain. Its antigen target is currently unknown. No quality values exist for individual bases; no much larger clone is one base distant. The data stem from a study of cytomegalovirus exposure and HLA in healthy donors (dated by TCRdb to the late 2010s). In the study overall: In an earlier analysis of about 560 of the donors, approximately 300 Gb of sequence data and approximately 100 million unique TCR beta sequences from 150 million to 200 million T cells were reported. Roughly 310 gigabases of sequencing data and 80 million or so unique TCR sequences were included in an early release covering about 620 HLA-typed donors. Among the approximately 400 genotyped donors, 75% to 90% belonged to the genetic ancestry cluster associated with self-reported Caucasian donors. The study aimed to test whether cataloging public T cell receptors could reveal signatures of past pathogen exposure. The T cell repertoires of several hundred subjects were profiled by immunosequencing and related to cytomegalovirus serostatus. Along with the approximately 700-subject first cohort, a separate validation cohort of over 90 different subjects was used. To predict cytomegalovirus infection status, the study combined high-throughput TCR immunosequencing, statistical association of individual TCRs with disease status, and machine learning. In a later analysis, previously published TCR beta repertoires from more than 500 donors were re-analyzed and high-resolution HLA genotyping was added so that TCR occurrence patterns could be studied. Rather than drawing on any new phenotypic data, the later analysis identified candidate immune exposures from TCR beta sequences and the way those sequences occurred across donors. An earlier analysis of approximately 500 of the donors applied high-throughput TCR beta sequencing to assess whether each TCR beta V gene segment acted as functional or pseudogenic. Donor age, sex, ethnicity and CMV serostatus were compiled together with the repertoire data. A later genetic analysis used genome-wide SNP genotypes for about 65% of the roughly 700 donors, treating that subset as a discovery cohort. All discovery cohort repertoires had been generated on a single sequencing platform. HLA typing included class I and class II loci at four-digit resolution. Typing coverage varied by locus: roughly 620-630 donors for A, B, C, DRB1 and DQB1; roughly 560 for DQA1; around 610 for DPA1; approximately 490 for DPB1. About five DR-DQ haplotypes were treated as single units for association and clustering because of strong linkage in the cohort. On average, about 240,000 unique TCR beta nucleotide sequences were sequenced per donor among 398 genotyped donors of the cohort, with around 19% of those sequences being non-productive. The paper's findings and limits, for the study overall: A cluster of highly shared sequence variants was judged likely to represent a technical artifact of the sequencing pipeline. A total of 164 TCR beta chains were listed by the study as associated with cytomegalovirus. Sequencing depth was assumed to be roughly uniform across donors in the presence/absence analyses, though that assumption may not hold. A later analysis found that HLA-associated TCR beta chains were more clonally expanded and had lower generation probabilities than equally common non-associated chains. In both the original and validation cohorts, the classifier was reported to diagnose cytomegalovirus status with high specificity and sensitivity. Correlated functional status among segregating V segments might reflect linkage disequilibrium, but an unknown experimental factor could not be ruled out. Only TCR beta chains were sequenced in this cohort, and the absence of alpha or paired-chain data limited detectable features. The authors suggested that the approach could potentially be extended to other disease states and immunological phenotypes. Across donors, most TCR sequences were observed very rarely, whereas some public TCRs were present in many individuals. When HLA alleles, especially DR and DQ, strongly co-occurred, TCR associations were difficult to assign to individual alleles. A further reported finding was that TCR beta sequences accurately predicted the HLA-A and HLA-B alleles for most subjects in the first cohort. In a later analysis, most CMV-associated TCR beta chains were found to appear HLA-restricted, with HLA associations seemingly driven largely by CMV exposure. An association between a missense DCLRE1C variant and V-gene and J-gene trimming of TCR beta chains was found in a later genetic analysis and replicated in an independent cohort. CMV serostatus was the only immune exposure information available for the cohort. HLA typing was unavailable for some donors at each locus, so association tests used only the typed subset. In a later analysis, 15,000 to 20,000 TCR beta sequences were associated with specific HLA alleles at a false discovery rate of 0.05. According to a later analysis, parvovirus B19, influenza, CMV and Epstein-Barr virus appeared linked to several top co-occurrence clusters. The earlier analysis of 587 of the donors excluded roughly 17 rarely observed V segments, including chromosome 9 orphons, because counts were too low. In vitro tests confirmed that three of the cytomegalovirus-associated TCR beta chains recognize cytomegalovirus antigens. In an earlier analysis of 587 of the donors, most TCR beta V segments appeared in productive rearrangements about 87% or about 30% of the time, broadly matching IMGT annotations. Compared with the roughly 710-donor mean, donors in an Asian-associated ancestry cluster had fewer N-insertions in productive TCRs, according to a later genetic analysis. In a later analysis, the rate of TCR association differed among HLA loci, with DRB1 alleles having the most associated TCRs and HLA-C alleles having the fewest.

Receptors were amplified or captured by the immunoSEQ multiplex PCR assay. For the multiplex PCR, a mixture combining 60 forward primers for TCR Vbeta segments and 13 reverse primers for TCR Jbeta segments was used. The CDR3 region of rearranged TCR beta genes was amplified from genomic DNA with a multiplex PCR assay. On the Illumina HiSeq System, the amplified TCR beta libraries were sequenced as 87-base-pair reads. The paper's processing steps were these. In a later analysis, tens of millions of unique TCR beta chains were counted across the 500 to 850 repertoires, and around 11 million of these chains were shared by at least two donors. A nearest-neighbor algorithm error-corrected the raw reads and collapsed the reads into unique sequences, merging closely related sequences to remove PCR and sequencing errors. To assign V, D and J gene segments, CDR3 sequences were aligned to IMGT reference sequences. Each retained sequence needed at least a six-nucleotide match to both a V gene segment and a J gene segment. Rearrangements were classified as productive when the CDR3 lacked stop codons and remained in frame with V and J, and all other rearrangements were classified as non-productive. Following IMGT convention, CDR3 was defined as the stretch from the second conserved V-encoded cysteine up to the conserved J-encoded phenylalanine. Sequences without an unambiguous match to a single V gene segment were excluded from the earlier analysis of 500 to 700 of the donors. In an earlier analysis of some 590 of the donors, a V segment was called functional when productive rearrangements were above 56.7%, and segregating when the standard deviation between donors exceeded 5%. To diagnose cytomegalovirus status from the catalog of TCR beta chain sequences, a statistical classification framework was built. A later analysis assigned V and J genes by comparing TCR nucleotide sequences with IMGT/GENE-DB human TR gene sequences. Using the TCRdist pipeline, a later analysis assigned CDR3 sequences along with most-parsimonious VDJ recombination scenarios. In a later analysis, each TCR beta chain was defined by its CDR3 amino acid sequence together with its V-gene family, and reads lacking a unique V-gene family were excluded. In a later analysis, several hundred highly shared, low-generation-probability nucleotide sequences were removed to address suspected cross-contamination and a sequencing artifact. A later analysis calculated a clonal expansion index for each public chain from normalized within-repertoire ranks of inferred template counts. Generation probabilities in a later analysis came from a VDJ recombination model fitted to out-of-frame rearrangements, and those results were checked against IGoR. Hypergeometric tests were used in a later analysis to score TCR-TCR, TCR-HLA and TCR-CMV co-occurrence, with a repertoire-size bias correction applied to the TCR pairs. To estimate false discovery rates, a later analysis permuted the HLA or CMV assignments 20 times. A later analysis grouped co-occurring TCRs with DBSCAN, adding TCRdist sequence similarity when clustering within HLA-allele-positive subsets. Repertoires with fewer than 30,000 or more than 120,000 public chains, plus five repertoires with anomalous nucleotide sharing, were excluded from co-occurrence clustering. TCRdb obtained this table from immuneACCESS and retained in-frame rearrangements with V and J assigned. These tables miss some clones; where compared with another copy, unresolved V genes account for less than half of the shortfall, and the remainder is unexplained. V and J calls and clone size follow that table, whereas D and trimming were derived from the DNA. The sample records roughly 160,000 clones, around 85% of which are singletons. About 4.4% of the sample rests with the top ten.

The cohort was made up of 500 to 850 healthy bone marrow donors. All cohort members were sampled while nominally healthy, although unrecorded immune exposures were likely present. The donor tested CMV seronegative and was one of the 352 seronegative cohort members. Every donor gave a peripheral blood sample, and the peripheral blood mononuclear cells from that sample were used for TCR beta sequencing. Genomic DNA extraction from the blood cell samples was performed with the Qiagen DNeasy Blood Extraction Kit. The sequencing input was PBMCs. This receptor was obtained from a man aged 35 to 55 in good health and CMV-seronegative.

The CDR3 corresponds to CASSYSAGFITGELFF. The DNA is as follows: TGTGCCAGCAGTTACTCGGCAGGGTTCATCACCGGGGAGCTGTTTTTT. This chain is built from TRBV6-5 and TRBJ2-2; the D gene is perhaps TRBD1, on 5 matching bases. The germline V gene specifies MNHEY as CDR1 and SVGAGI as CDR2. The CDR3 covers 16 residues, taking in both the cysteine and the phenylalanine. CDR3 DNA is the only sequence kept; it has 48 bases, read in frame from the first base. Trimming costs V 0 bases and J 4 bases, and their ends lie 12 bases apart.